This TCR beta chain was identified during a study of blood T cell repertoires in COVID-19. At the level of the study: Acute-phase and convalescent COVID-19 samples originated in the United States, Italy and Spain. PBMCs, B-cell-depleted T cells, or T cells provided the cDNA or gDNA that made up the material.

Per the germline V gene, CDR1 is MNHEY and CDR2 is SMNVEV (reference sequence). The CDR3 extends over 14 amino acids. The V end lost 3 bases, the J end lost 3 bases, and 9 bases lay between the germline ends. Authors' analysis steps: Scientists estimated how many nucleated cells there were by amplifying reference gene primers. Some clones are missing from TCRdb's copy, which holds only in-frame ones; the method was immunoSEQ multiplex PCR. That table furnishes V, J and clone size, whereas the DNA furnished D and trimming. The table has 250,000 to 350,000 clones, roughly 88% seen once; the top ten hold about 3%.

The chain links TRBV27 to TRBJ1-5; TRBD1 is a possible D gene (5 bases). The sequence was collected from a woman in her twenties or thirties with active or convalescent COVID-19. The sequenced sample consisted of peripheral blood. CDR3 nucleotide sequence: TGTGCCAGCAGTTTTGGGGGGTACAATCAGCCCCAGCATTTT. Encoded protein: CASSFGGYNQPQHF.